This entry lists 2 T cell receptor beta chains sequenced from one sample in a study of blood T cell repertoires in COVID-19. Using immunoSEQ multiplex PCR, the repertoire was profiled, and TCRdb retains in-frame clones only, with some absent. The sample consists of roughly 410,000 clones, approximately 90% of them appearing once. The sample consisted of peripheral blood. Receptors originate from a woman in her 40s with COVID-19, enrolled during active disease.

The chain has TRBV5-6 and TRBJ2-3; 9 nucleotides match TRBD2. Per germline, CDR1 SGHDT and CDR2 YYEEEE. The CDR3 contains 15 residues. After removal of 2 bases from V and 4 bases from J, the junction contained 5 bases not matched to a gene. The CDR3 coding sequence is TGTGCCAGCAGCTTTATTAGCGGGGGCCCAGATACGCAGTATTTT. Translating gives CASSFISGGPDTQYF. Together with reference TRBV5-6 and TRBJ2-3, the CDR3 gives the full variable domain: DAGVTQSPTHLIKTRGQQVTLRCSPKSGHDTVSWYQQALGQGPQFIFQYYEEEERQRGNFPDRFSGHQFPNYSSELNVNALLLGDSALYLCASSFISGGPDTQYFGPGTRLTVL.

This clone was found once. The chain links TRBV9 to TRBJ1-1; D uncertain. The CDR3 covers 14 residues. CDR1 is SGDLS and CDR2 is YYNGEE in the germline V gene. Trimming pared 3 bases from V and 5 bases from J, leaving 14 bases between. CDR3 nucleotide sequence: TGTGCCAGCAGCGACGTCCTACGAGTAACTGAAGCTTTCTTT. Residues: CASSDVLRVTEAFF.